A single sample is the source of the 29 T cell receptor beta chains below, sequenced in a study of cytotoxic CD8 clonotypes in ibrutinib-treated CLL. Sequenced by immunoSEQ multiplex PCR; TCRdb stores in-frame clones only, minus some. The table shows some 310,000 clones, with about 80% occurring only once. The sample consisted of PBMCs, taken before ibrutinib treatment. The receptor set was obtained from a human donor with chronic lymphocytic leukemia.

This chain joins TRBV14 and TRBJ2-7; D not resolved. Germline CDR1 and CDR2: SGHDN and FVKESK. CDR3 length: 13 amino acids. The V end lost 6 bases, the J end lost 5 bases, and 14 bases lay between the germline ends. The CDR3: CASRRASVHEQYF. The CDR3 coding sequence is TGTGCCAGCAGAAGAGCGTCTGTCCACGAGCAGTACTTC.

The rearrangement joins TRBV18 to TRBJ2-2, with D tentatively TRBD2 (6 bases). Trimming cost V 5 bases and J 2 bases, with 9 bases left between them. This CDR3 is built from 14 residues. The germline CDR1 and CDR2 sequences are KGHSH and LQKENI. The CDR3 coding sequence is TGTGCCAGCTCATTCGGACTAAACACCGGGGAGCTGTTTTTT. Its translation: CASSFGLNTGELFF.

The sample holds a few counts of this clone. J is TRBJ1-1 and V is TRBV30; no clear D gene. The germline V gene has CDR1 GTSNPN and CDR2 SVGIG (reference sequence). The ends were cut back, 0 bases at V and 6 bases at J, with 11 bases in the middle. The CDR3 is 13 amino acids. CDR3 nucleotides: TGTGCCTGGAGTGTACACGGCCGGGCTGAAGCTTTCTTT. Protein: CAWSVHGRAEAFF.

This clone was recorded a few times. The rearrangement uses TRBV12-5 and TRBJ1-1; D is ambiguous. CDR3 size: 14 residues. V was cut by 5 bases and J by 1 base, with 11 bases left in between. CDR1 LGHNT and CDR2 FRNRAP come from the germline V gene. The DNA of the CDR3 is TGTGCTAGTGGTCTTCACTTTCCGAACACTGAAGCTTTCTTT. This translates into CASGLHFPNTEAFF.

This clone was seen a handful of times. Within the sample, other DNA sequences also encode this same CDR3. The rearrangement links TRBV19 to TRBJ2-1; D might be TRBD1 or TRBD2, each matching 5 bases. CDR1 is LNHDA, CDR2 SQIVND, per germline (reference sequence). V was pared by 3 bases and J by 7 bases, with 7 bases between. The CDR3 covers 12 residues. This CDR3 reads CASSIGGNEQFF. CDR3 in DNA: TGTGCCAGTAGTATTGGGGGAAATGAGCAGTTCTTC.

The chain couples TRBV28 to TRBJ2-7, with D uncertain. Trimming left V 6 bases short and J 3 bases short, with 9 bases between. Germline V lookup: CDR1 MDHEN, CDR2 SYDVKM. This CDR3 is built from 12 residues. This CDR3 reads CASSQLHYEQYF. The DNA for the CDR3 is TGTGCCAGCAGCCAACTCCACTACGAGCAGTACTTC. Using reference TRBV28 and TRBJ2-7 for the parts outside the CDR3, the full variable domain is DVKVTQSSRYLVKRTGEKVFLECVQDMDHENMFWYRQDPGLGLRLIYFSYDVKMKEKGDIPEGYSVSREKKERFSLILESASTNQTSMYLCASSQLHYEQYFGPGTRLTVT.

The rearrangement uses TRBV2 and TRBJ1-1, with D maybe TRBD1 (5 bases). The germline CDR1 and CDR2 sequences are SNHLY and FYNNEI. This CDR3 is built from 14 residues. V lost 9 bases and J 2 bases, leaving 16 bases between the germline ends. CDR3 nucleotides: TGTGCCAGGACAGTTTTTAGACAAAACACTGAAGCTTTCTTT. This encodes CARTVFRQNTEAFF.

This chain uses TRBV4-1 with TRBJ2-3, with 10 bases lining up with TRBD1. The CDR3 sequence is 14 residues long. Germline-derived CDR1 and CDR2 are MGHRA and YSYEKL. The V and J ends lost 4 bases and 3 bases, in that order; junction bases with no gene match: 1. CDR3 in amino acids: CASSLGQGTDTQYF. For the CDR3, the DNA is TGCGCCAGCAGCCTGGGACAGGGGACAGATACGCAGTATTTT.

The chain carries TRBV7-2 and TRBJ2-7, with TRBD1 matching 7 bases. With V trimmed by 0 bases and J by 1 base, 0 bases remained unmatched. CDR3 length: 14 residues. The germline V gene encodes CDR1 SGHTA and CDR2 FQGNSA. This CDR3 reads CASSLAGQSYEQYF. The CDR3 DNA sequence: TGTGCCAGCAGCTTAGCGGGACAGTCCTACGAGCAGTACTTC.

The gene calls are TRBV5-4 and TRBJ2-7, with D possibly TRBD2 on 6 matching bases. The CDR3 consists of 14 residues. V lost 4 bases to trimming and J lost 1 base, with 12 bases between them. Germline values: CDR1 SGHNT, CDR2 YYREEE (reference sequence). CDR3 sequence (DNA): TGTGCCAGCAGCCCGTCCCGGGGGTCCTACGAGCAGTACTTC. It translates to CASSPSRGSYEQYF.

V usage is TRBV11-2 and J usage is TRBJ2-7; TRBD1 aligns across 7 bases. Germline V gene data show CDR1 as SGHAT and CDR2 as FQNNGV. The CDR3 totals 14 residues. After removal of 3 bases from V and 6 bases from J, the junction contained 8 bases not matched to a gene. The CDR3 sequence is CASSLGPTGVEQYF. The CDR3 coding sequence is TGTGCCAGCAGCTTGGGACCAACAGGGGTCGAGCAGTACTTC.

The chain employs TRBV19 and TRBJ1-3, with a weak D call TRBD1 (6 bases). Germline V gives CDR1 LNHDA, CDR2 SQIVND (reference sequence). This CDR3 is 15 amino acids long. The ends were cut back, 7 bases at V and 0 bases at J, with 13 bases in the middle. The CDR3 DNA follows: TGTGCCAGTAAGGGGGGACGGAACTCTGGAAACACCATATATTTT. Its protein is CASKGGRNSGNTIYF.

CDR3 amino acids: CASSPDVRTGELFF. In nucleotides, the CDR3 is TGTGCCAGCAGCCCCGACGTTAGGACCGGGGAGCTGTTTTTT. The chain uses TRBV11-3 and TRBJ2-2; D ambiguous. The germline V and J ends were trimmed by 5 bases and 5 bases, with 12 bases remaining between them. This CDR3 contains 14 residues. The V gene's germline CDR1 is SGHNT and CDR2 YENEEA.

The V call is TRBV5-1, the J call TRBJ2-7; the match to TRBD1 covers 9 bases. CDR1 SGHRS and CDR2 YFSETQ come from the germline V gene. The junction had 5 bases not matched to a gene; V was cut back by 0 bases and J by 4 bases. The CDR3 contains 15 residues. The CDR3 DNA sequence: TGCGCCAGCAGCTTGGTCTACAGGGGGCAATACGAGCAGTACTTC. Protein: CASSLVYRGQYEQYF.

This clone appeared once. The DNA for the CDR3 is TGTGCCTGGATGGACATGAACACTGAAGCTTTCTTT. Translated, it gives CAWMDMNTEAFF. This sequence joins TRBV30 and TRBJ1-1, with D possibly TRBD1 on 5 matching bases. Germline assignment: CDR1 GTSNPN and CDR2 SVGIG (reference sequence). Trimming stripped 4 bases from V and 0 bases from J, with 6 bases between. The CDR3 is made up of 12 amino acids.

This clone was seen more than once but under ten times. This chain connects TRBV5-1 to TRBJ2-7, with 10 bases fitting TRBD2. The CDR3 consists of 16 residues. Trimming took 4 bases from V and 0 from J; bases not matched to a gene: 7. Germline CDR1 is SGHRS and CDR2 is YFSETQ. The CDR3, as DNA: TGCGCCAGCAGCACCCCTAGCGGGGGAATCTCCTACGAGCAGTACTTC. Translation gives CASSTPSGGISYEQYF.

The chain has TRBV27 and TRBJ2-7, with 12 bases matching TRBD2. The CDR3 spans 17 residues. CDR1 is MNHEY and CDR2 is SMNVEV in the germline V gene (reference sequence). V lost 4 bases to trimming and J lost 2 bases; unmatched junction nucleotides: 9. CDR3 residues: CASSSLAGGPGTYEQYF. The CDR3 DNA reads TGTGCCAGCAGTTCGCTAGCGGGAGGGCCGGGGACCTACGAGCAGTACTTC.

This clone is a singleton in its sample. This chain uses TRBV15 with TRBJ1-1; no reliable D call. The CDR3 has 19 amino acids. Germline-derived CDR1 and CDR2 are LNHNV and YYDKDF (reference sequence). The germline V and J ends were trimmed by 2 bases and 0 bases, with 22 bases remaining between them. Written as DNA, the CDR3 is TGTGCCACCAGCAGACTAGAGGGCCTATCTTCCCCACTGAACACTGAAGCTTTCTTT. Encoded protein: CATSRLEGLSSPLNTEAFF.

The CDR3 bases are TGTGCCATCGGGGGACAGGGGTCCTCCTACGAGCAGTACTTC. Translation: CAIGGQGSSYEQYF. The chain recombines TRBV10-3 with TRBJ2-7; 10 bases are shared with TRBD1. The length of the CDR3 is 14 residues. J gave up 0 bases and V 8 bases, and 4 bases lay outside the gene matches. Germline CDR1 is ENHRY and CDR2 is SYGVKD.

The CDR3 spells CASSRLAEYNEQFF. The CDR3 DNA reads as TGTGCCAGCAGTAGACTAGCAGAGTACAATGAGCAGTTCTTC. The chain combines TRBV2 with TRBJ2-1; 7 bases are shared with TRBD2. Per the germline V gene, CDR1 is SNHLY and CDR2 is FYNNEI. The CDR3 runs to 14 residues. V was pared by 5 bases and J by 4 bases, with 5 bases of the junction left unmatched. Together with reference TRBV2 and TRBJ2-1, the CDR3 gives the full variable domain: EPEVTQTPSHQVTQMGQEVILRCVPISNHLYFYWYRQILGQKVEFLVSFYNNEISEKSEIFDDQFSVERPDGSNFTLKIRSTKLEDSAMYFCASSRLAEYNEQFFGPGTRLTVL.

This clone was observed a few times. This chain connects TRBV5-1 to TRBJ2-7; 9 bases agree with TRBD2. The germline V gene encodes CDR1 SGHRS and CDR2 YFSETQ. Trimming at V came to 3 bases and at J to 2 bases, leaving 12 bases not matched to a gene. This CDR3 contains 17 residues. The CDR3 nucleotides are TGCGCCAGCAGCTGGGGCGGGATGGCTAGCGGGGCCTACGAGCAGTACTTC. The encoded protein is CASSWGGMASGAYEQYF.

This chain's CDR3 is CASSYSGSEETQYF. The CDR3 nucleotides are TGCGCCAGCAGCTATAGCGGGAGCGAAGAGACCCAGTACTTC. The V gene is TRBV5-1, the J gene TRBJ2-5; 9 positions match TRBD2. Germline values: CDR1 SGHRS, CDR2 YFSETQ. With 3 bases clipped from V and 3 bases from J, the junction kept 3 bases outside the gene matches. This CDR3 spans 14 amino acids.

The V gene is TRBV6-1, the J gene TRBJ2-3; 7 nucleotides line up with TRBD1. Germline CDR1 and CDR2: MNHNS and SASEGT. V was clipped by 10 bases and J by 0 bases; unmatched bases: 4. This CDR3 region has 13 residues. The CDR3 DNA follows: TGTGCCACCACGGGACAGAGCACAGATACGCAGTATTTT. It codes for CATTGQSTDTQYF.

V gene TRBV18 combines with J gene TRBJ2-1, with 8 bases aligning to TRBD2. The V gene's germline CDR1 is KGHSH and CDR2 LQKENI. The CDR3 has 16 amino acids. After removal of 6 bases from V and 0 bases from J, the junction contained 7 bases not matched to a gene. Here the CDR3 DNA reads TGTGCCAGCTCTACACTAGCGGCGAGCTCCTACAATGAGCAGTTCTTC. It codes for CASSTLAASSYNEQFF.

V gene TRBV27 combines with J gene TRBJ2-7; 13 bases agree with TRBD2. The CDR3 runs 17 residues. The V and J ends lost 5 bases and 2 bases, in that order; junction bases with no gene match: 9. Germline CDR1 is MNHEY and CDR2 is SMNVEV (reference sequence). The CDR3 bases are TGTGCCAGCAGTCGAGTACTAGCGGGAGGGCGGGCCTACGAGCAGTACTTC. As protein: CASSRVLAGGRAYEQYF.

This clone occurred a few times. V usage is TRBV7-9 and J usage is TRBJ1-1, with 7 bases matching TRBD1. CDR3 size: 12 residues. Germline trimming cut 5 bases from V and 4 bases from J; bases unmatched to any gene: 1. Looked up from germline, CDR1 is SEHNR and CDR2 is FQNEAQ (reference sequence). The CDR3 reads CASSPGGTEAFF. CDR3 DNA sequence: TGTGCCAGCAGCCCAGGGGGCACTGAAGCTTTCTTT.

The V gene is TRBV5-6, the J gene TRBJ1-4, with D unclear. The CDR3 has 16 residues. Germline assignment: CDR1 SGHDT and CDR2 YYEEEE. With 1 base removed from V and 8 bases from J, the gap between germline ends came to 18 bases. The CDR3 DNA is TGTGCCAGCAGCTTGCTGTCTGACTTTCTGAACGAAAAACTGTTTTTT. It yields the protein CASSLLSDFLNEKLFF.

The J gene is TRBJ1-2, the V gene TRBV7-2; TRBD1 might be the D (5 bases). CDR3 length: 12 amino acids. V lost 0 bases, J lost 6 bases, and 5 bases lay in between. The germline V gene encodes CDR1 SGHTA and CDR2 FQGNSA. CDR3 sequence reads: CASSLAGDGYTF. Written as DNA, the CDR3 is TGTGCCAGCAGCTTAGCAGGGGATGGCTACACCTTC.

The rearrangement links TRBV14 to TRBJ2-7; weak D call: TRBD2 (6 bases). Germline V gives CDR1 SGHDN, CDR2 FVKESK. This CDR3 spans 13 amino acids. V gave up 3 bases and J gave up 6 bases, with 12 bases separating them. The CDR3 region has the DNA TGTGCCAGCAGCCATTGGCGGGATAGCGAGCAGTACTTC. It codes for CASSHWRDSEQYF.